The 10 T cell receptor beta chains listed next were all sequenced from one sample in a study of glioma-infiltrating T cells. Amplification of TCR alpha and beta CDR3 regions from RNA used iRepertoire nested multiplex PCR. In TCRdb, the multiplex PCR reads were re-called with MiXCR into one record per CDR3 protein. Of roughly 120,000 distinct CDR3 sequences listed, approximately 23% are singletons. Sequenced input: glioma tissue, nonneoplastic brain tissue, or PBMCs (not recorded which). The receptor source for this set is a human donor with low-grade glioma or glioblastoma, undergoing nonglioma brain surgery, or in good health (not recorded which).

This clonotype was detected ten times or more. This chain joins TRBV4-3 and TRBJ1-2; TRBD1 agrees at 7 bases. CDR1 is LGHNA and CDR2 is YSLEER in the germline V gene. J gave up 5 bases and V 0 bases, and 15 bases lay outside the gene matches. There are 18 residues in the CDR3. CDR3 DNA sequence: TGCGCCAGCAGCCAAGAGAACGGGCAGGGGGGGTTGTTTTATGGCTACACCTTC. This codes for CASSQENGQGGLFYGYTF.

This clonotype appeared many times. This chain joins TRBV10-3 and TRBJ1-2, with a weak D call TRBD1 (5 bases). The V gene lost 5 bases and the J gene lost 2 bases, with 12 bases spanning the gap. The CDR3 covers 14 residues. Per the germline V gene, CDR1 is ENHRY and CDR2 is SYGVKD. CDR3 loop: CAISPLDSNYGYTF. The CDR3 DNA reads as TGTGCCATCAGTCCCTTAGACAGCAACTATGGCTACACCTTC.

Details on this clonotype: It may be a read error: a sequence one base away is much more abundant. The DNA for the CDR3 is TGTGCCAGCAGCTCGACAGGGGGAGACGAGCAGTACTTC. Protein product: CASSSTGGDEQYF. The chain has TRBV28 and TRBJ2-7; 9 bases map to TRBD1. In germline, CDR1 is MDHEN, CDR2 SYDVKM. Germline trimming cut 6 bases from V and 5 bases from J; bases unmatched to any gene: 5. The length of the CDR3 is 13 residues.

This clonotype was seen repeatedly, ten times or more. An end of the junction differs from the germline gene, which may be a read error. The V gene is TRBV12-3 or TRBV12-4, the J gene TRBJ1-1; tentatively, D is TRBD1 (5 bases). This CDR3 spans 13 amino acids. The CDR3 DNA reads TGTGCCAGCAGCTTAGCTGGGGGGACTGAAGCTTTCTTT. Amino acid sequence: CASSLAGGTEAFF.

This chain uses TRBV15 with TRBJ2-5, with unresolved D. Trimming removed 5 bases from V and 8 bases from J, with 12 bases in between. Germline-derived CDR1 and CDR2 are LNHNV and YYDKDF (reference sequence). The CDR3 has 12 residues. The CDR3 DNA follows: TGTGCCACCAGCCGATTTAGTGATACCCAGTACTTC. Translating gives CATSRFSDTQYF.

This clonotype has ten or more counts. This chain connects TRBV19 to TRBJ1-1; maybe TRBD1 (6 bases). This CDR3 spans 15 amino acids. V shed 4 bases and J shed 5 bases, with 17 bases lying between them. Germline-derived CDR1 and CDR2 are LNHDA and SQIVND (reference sequence). Here the CDR3 reads CASSTYQGMWTEAFF. The CDR3 DNA is TGTGCCAGTAGTACCTACCAGGGGATGTGGACTGAAGCTTTCTTT.

The sample holds many counts of this clonotype. The chain couples TRBV6-6 to TRBJ1-1, with unresolved D. V was clipped by 2 bases and J by 8 bases, with 9 bases between them. Germline V lookup: CDR1 MNHNY, CDR2 SVGAGI (reference sequence). This CDR3 spans 12 amino acids. CDR3 residues: CASSYGKSEAFF. CDR3 sequence (DNA): TGTGCCAGCAGTTACGGGAAATCCGAAGCTTTCTTT.

This clonotype was seen many times. The gene calls are TRBV28 and TRBJ2-2, with D uncertain. Trimming removed 3 bases at V and 6 bases at J, with 23 bases between. Germline CDR1 and CDR2: MDHEN and SYDVKM. This CDR3 comprises 18 residues. The CDR3 sequence is CASSFFTRREQFSGELFF. For the CDR3, the DNA is TGTGCCAGCAGTTTTTTTACCCGCAGAGAACAGTTTTCCGGGGAGCTGTTTTTT.

This clonotype appeared many times. Mismatch with germline at one junction end may stem from a read error. This sequence joins TRBV6-1 and TRBJ2-5; unclear D gene. The CDR3 loop spans 8 amino acids. Germline V gene lookup returns CDR1 MNHNS and CDR2 SASEGT. In DNA, the CDR3 is TGTGCCAGCAGTGAAACACTATTC. Residues: CASSETLF.

This clonotype was seen at least ten times. The chain links TRBV5-1 to TRBJ1-1; D might be TRBD1 (6 bases). This CDR3 spans 15 amino acids. The V end was cut by 3 bases, the J end by 4 bases, with 16 bases between. Per the germline V gene, CDR1 is SGHRS and CDR2 is YFSETQ. CDR3 in amino acids: CASSYGGAIGTEAFF. The CDR3 DNA reads TGCGCCAGCAGCTACGGGGGGGCGATCGGCACTGAAGCTTTCTTT.